This T cell receptor beta chain was found in a study of graft-versus-host responses after intestinal transplantation. As for the study in general: Every recipient had anti-thymocyte globulin induction and roughly three years of tacrolimus plus steroids.

This clone was found a few times. Its specificity is not known. Study-level results: Marrow from the recipient contained GvH clones, some of which had appeared first in ileum or blood. Subjects displaying graft-donor T cell macrochimerism possessed elevated graft-versus-host to host-versus-graft clonal ratios inside allografts.

The length of the CDR3 is 12 residues. CDR1 and CDR2 from the germline V gene are SQVTM and ANQGSEA. J was trimmed by 1 base and V by 6 bases; bases with no gene match: 2. The method was immunoSEQ multiplex PCR; TCRdb's version includes in-frame clones alone and lacks a portion of them. Among 50,000 to 75,000 clones listed, approximately 91% were seen once. The clonotype was recovered from a human donor who was the organ donor for an intestinal transplant. The rearrangement joins TRBV29-1 to TRBJ1-2, with 7 bases that match TRBD1. The specimen comprised unstimulated CD8+ T cells sorted from spleen or lymph node cells, sampled before transplant. The CDR3 DNA reads as TGCAGCGTAGGACAGGATAACTATGGCTACACCTTC. It encodes CSVGQDNYGYTF.